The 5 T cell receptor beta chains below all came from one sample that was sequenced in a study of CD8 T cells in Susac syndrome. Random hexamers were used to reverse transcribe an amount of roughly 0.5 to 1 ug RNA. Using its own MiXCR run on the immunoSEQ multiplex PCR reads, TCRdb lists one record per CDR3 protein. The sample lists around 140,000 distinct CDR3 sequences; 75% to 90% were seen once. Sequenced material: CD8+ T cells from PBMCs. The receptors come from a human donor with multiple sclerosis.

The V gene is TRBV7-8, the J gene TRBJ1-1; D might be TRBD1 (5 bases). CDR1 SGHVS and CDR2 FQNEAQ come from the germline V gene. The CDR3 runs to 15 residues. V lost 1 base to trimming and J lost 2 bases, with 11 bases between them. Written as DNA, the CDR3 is TGTGCCAGCAGCTTAGAAGAGGGGTCTAACACTGAAGCTTTCTTT. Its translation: CASSLEEGSNTEAFF.

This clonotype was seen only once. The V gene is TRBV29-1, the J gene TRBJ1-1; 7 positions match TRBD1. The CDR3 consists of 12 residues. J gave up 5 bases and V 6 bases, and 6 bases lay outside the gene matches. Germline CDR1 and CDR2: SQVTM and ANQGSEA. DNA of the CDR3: TGCAGCGTCGGGACAGAAGGGACTGAAGCTTTCTTT. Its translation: CSVGTEGTEAFF.

The CDR3 spells CASIRTGGYNYGYTF. DNA of the CDR3: TGTGCCAGCATCCGGACAGGGGGCTACAACTATGGCTACACCTTC. V is TRBV28 and J is TRBJ1-2, with TRBD1 identical over 11 bases. The J segment lost 2 bases and the V segment lost 7 bases, leaving 6 bases of the junction unmatched. Looked up from germline, CDR1 is MDHEN and CDR2 is SYDVKM. The CDR3 is made up of 15 amino acids.

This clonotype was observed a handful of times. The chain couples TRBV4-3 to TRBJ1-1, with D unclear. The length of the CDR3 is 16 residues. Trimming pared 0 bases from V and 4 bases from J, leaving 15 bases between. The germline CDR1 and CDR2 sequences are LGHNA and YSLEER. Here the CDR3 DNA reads TGCGCCAGCAGCCAAGAGACGGCTGGAGTAAGCACTGAAGCTTTCTTT. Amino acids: CASSQETAGVSTEAFF.

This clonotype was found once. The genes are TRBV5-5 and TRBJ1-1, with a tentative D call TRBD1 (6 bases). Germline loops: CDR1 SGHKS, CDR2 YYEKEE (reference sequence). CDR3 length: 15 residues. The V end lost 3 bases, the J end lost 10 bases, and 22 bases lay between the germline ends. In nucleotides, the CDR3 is TGTGCCAGCAGCTGGAGAGGGCAGGGGCTGCTTTCAGCTTTCTTT. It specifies CASSWRGQGLLSAFF.